The T cell receptor (beta chain) under discussion was sequenced for a study of technical replicates of blood from several donors. Assay: immunoSEQ multiplex PCR; the TCRdb copy retains only in-frame clones and omits some. The sample lists 68,000 or so clones; 85% to 95% were seen once. The sequence came from a human donor in good health. What was sequenced was T cells isolated from PBMCs.

In nucleotides, the CDR3 is TGTGCCACCAGCAGGAGCGGGAGAGGAACAGATACGCAGTATTTT. Protein sequence: CATSRSGRGTDTQYF. V is TRBV15 and J is TRBJ2-3; 8 bases line up with TRBD2. CDR3 length: 15 residues. V trimming: 3 bases; J trimming: 3 bases; junction bases outside the gene matches: 5. Germline loops: CDR1 LNHNV, CDR2 YYDKDF (reference sequence). Full variable domain (rest looked up from reference TRBV15 and TRBJ2-3): DAMVIQNPRYQVTQFGKPVTLSCSQTLNHNVMYWYQQKSSQAPKLLFHYYDKDFNNEADTPDNFQSRRPNTSFCFLDIRSPGLGDTAMYLCATSRSGRGTDTQYFGPGTRLTVL.